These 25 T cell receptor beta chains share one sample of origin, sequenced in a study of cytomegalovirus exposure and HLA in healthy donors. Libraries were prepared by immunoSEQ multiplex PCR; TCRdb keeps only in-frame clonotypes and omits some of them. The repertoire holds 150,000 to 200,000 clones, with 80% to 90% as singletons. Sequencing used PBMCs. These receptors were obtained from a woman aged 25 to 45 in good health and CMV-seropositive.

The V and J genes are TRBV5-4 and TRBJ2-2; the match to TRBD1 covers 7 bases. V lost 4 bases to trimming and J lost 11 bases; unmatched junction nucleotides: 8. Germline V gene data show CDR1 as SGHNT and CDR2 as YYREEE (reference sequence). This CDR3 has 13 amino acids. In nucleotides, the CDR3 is TGTGCCAGCAGCCCTCGCCGGGACAGCGAGCTGTTTTTT. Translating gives CASSPRRDSELFF.

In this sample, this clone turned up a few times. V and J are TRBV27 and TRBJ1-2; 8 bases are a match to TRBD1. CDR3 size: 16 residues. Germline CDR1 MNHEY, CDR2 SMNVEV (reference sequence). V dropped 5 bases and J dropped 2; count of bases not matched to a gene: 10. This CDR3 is CASSPSTGAINYGYTF. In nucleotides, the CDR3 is TGTGCCAGCAGTCCCTCGACAGGGGCTATCAACTATGGCTACACCTTC.

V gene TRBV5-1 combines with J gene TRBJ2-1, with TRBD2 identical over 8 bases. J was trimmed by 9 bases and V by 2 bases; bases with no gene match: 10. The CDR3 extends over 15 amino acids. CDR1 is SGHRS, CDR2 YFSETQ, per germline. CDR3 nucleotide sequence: TGCGCCAGCAGCTTCCCAGCGGGAGAGGTAGGTGAGCAGTTCTTC. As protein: CASSFPAGEVGEQFF.

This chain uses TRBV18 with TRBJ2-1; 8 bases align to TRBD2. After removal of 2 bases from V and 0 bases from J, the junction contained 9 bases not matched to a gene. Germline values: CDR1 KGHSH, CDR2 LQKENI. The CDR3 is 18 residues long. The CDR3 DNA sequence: TGTGCCAGCTCACCAACGTTAGGACTAGCCAGCTCCTACAATGAGCAGTTCTTC. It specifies CASSPTLGLASSYNEQFF.

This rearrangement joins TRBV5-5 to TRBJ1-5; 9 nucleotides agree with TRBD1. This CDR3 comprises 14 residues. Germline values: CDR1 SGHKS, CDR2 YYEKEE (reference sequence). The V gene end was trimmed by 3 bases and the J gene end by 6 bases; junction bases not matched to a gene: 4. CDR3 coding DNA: TGTGCCAGCAGCTGGACAGGGGAAGCTCAGCCCCAGCATTTT. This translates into CASSWTGEAQPQHF.

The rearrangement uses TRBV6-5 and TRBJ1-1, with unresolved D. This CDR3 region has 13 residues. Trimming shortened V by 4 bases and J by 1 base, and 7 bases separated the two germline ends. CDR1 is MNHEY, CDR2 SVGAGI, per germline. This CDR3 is CASSLGQNTEAFF. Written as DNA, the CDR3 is TGTGCCAGCAGTTTGGGCCAGAACACTGAAGCTTTCTTT.

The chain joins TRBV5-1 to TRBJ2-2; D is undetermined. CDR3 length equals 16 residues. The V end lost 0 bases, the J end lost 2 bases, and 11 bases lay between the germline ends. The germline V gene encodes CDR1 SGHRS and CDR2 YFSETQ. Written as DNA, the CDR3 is TGCGCCAGCAGCTTGGTCCCTGGGCAAAACACCGGGGAGCTGTTTTTT. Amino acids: CASSLVPGQNTGELFF.

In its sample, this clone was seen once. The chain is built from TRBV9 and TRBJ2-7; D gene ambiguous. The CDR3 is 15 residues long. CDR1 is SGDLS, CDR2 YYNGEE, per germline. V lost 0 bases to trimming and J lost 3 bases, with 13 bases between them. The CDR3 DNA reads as TGTGCCAGCAGCGTAGCAAACTCAAAGCACTACGAGCAGTACTTC. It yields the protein CASSVANSKHYEQYF.

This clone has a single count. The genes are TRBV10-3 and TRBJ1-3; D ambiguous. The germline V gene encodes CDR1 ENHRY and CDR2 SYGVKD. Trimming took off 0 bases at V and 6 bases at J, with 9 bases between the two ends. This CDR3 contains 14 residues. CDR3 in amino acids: CAISESSLKNTIYF. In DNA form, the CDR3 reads TGTGCCATCAGTGAGTCAAGCTTGAAAAACACCATATATTTT.

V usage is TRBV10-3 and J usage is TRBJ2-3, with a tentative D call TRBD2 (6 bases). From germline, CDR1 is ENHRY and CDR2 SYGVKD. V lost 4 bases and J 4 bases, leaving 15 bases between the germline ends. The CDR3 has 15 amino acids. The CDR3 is CAISGGKAHPDTQYF. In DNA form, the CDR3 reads TGTGCCATCAGTGGCGGGAAGGCCCACCCAGATACGCAGTATTTT.

The CDR3 DNA is TGTGCCAGCAGCCGATCTAGCGGAGAGACCCAGTACTTC. It is translated as CASSRSSGETQYF. The chain combines TRBV5-6 with TRBJ2-5, with 7 bases lining up with TRBD2. J lost 4 bases, V lost 4 bases, and 4 bases had no gene match. The CDR3 is 13 amino acids. Germline V gives CDR1 SGHDT, CDR2 YYEEEE.

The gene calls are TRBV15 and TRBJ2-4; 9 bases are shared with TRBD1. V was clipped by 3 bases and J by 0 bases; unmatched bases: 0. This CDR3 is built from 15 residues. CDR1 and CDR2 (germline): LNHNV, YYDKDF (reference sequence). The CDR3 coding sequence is TGTGCCACCAGCAGGGACAGGGGAGCCAAAAACATTCAGTACTTC. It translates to CATSRDRGAKNIQYF.

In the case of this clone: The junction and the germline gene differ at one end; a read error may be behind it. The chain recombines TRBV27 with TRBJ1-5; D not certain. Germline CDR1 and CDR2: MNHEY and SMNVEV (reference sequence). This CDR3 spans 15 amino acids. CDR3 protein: CASSPIPSSDQPQHF. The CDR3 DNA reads TGTGCCAGCAGTCCGATTCCGAGTAGCGATCAGCCCCAGCATTTT.

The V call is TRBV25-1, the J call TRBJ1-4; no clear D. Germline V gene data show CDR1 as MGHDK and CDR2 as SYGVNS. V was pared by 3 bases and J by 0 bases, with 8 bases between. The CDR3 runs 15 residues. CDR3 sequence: CASSDFRATNEKLFF. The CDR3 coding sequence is TGTGCCAGCAGTGACTTTAGAGCAACTAATGAAAAACTGTTTTTT.

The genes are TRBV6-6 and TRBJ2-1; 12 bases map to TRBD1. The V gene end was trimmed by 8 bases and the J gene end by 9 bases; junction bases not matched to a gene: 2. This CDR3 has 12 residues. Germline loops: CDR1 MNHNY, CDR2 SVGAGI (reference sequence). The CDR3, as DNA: TGTGCCAGCGGGACAGGGGGCAGTGAGCAGTTCTTC. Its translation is CASGTGGSEQFF.

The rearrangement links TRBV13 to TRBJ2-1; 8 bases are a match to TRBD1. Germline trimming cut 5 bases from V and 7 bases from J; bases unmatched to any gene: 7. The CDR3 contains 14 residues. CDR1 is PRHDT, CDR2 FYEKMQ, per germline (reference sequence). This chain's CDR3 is CASSQRTGRNEQFF. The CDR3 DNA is TGTGCCAGCAGCCAAAGGACAGGGAGAAATGAGCAGTTCTTC.

The CDR3 nucleotides are TGTGCCAGCAGTGATCGAGGGGGGGACGGCCTACAGTACTTC. This translates into CASSDRGGDGLQYF. The chain combines TRBV25-1 with TRBJ2-4; maybe TRBD2 (7 bases). Per the germline V gene, CDR1 is MGHDK and CDR2 is SYGVNS. CDR3 length equals 14 residues. The V end was cut by 3 bases, the J end by 13 bases, with 19 bases between.

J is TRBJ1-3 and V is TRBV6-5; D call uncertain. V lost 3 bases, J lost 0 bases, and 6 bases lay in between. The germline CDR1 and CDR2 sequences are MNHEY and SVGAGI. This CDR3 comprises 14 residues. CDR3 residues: CASSYDNSGNTIYF. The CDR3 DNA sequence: TGTGCCAGCAGTTATGACAACTCTGGAAACACCATATATTTT.

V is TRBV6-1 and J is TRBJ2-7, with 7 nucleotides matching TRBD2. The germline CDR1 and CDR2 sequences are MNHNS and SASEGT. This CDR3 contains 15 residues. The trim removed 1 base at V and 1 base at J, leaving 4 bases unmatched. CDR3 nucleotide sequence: TGTGCCAGCAGTGAAGGCCCTAGCGGATCCTACGAGCAGTACTTC. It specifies CASSEGPSGSYEQYF.

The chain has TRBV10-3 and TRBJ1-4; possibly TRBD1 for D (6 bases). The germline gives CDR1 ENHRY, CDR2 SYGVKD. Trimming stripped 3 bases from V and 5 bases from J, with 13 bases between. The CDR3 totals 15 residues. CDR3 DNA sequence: TGTGCCATCAGTGAAGGGGGACGAGGGAATGAAAAACTGTTTTTT. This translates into CAISEGGRGNEKLFF.

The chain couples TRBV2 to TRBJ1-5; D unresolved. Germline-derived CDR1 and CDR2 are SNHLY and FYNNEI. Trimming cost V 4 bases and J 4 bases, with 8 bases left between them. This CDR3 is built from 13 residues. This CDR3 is CASSAEYNQPQHF. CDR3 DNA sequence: TGTGCCAGCAGTGCAGAATATAATCAGCCCCAGCATTTT.

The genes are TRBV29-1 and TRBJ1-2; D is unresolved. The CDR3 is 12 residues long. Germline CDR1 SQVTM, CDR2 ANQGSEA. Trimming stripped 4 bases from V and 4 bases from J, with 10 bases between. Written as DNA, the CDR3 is TGCAGCGTTGCCGCGGAGCCCTATGGCTACACCTTC. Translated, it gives CSVAAEPYGYTF.

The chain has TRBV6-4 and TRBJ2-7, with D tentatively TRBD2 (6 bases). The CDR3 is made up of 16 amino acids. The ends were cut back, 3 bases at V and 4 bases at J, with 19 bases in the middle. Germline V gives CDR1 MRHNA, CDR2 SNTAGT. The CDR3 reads CASSDPGTGVGYEQYF. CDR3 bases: TGTGCCAGCAGTGATCCTGGGACTGGGGTTGGGTACGAGCAGTACTTC.

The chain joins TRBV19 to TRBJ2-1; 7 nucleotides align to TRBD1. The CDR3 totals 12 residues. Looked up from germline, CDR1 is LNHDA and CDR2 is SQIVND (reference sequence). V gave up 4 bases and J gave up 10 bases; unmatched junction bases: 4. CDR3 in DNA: TGTGCCAGTAGTACAACAGGGGTCGAGCAGTTCTTC. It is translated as CASSTTGVEQFF.

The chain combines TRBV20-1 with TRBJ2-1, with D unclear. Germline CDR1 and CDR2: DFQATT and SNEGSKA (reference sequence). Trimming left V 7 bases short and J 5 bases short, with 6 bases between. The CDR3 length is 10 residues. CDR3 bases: TGCAGTGGCCGGGACAATGAGCAGTTCTTC. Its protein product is CSGRDNEQFF.